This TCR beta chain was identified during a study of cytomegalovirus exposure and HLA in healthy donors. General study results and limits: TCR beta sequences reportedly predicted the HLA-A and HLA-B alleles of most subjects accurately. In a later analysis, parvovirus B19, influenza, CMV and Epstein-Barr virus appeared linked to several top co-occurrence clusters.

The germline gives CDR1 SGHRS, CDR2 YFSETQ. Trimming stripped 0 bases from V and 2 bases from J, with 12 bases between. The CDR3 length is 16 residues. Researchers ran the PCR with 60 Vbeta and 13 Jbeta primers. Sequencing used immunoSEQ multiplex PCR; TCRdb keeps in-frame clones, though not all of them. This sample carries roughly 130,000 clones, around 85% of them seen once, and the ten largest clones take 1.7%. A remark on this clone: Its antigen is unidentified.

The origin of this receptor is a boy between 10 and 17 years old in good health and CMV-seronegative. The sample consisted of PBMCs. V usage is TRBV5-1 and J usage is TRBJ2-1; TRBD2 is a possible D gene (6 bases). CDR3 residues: CASSLVPGVAYNEQFF. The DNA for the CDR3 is TGCGCCAGCAGCTTGGTTCCGGGGGTCGCCTACAATGAGCAGTTCTTC.